A selection of T cell receptor beta chains follows, all from one sample in a study of control samples from healthy donors and cancer patients. The repertoire was sequenced with immunoSEQ multiplex PCR; TCRdb's copy has only in-frame clones and lacks some. The sample gives roughly 100,000 clones, approximately 83% of which show up once; approximately 13% is in the top ten. The sample taken for sequencing was blood. The receptors derive from a woman in her forties or fifties in good health. CDR3s include the opening cysteine and the closing phenylalanine or tryptophan. A D gene is named only where the DNA matches it firmly. Clone size is not always given. Where it is, it says once, few, many or a class for expanded clones.

J gene	D gene	V gene	CDR3 length	clone size	CDR3 DNA	CDR3 protein
TRBJ2-7	.	TRBV27	13	.	TGTGCCAGCAGCCCAGGAGGGTCCTACGAGCAGTACTTC	CASSPGGSYEQYF
TRBJ2-5	.	TRBV29-1	13	.	TGCAGCGTTAGTAATAGGGACGGGGGGACCCAGTACTTC	CSVSNRDGGTQYF
TRBJ1-2	.	TRBV28	12	.	TGTGCCAGCAGAACAGGCAAATATGGCTACACCTTC	CASRTGKYGYTF
TRBJ2-2	.	TRBV19	17	.	TGTGCCAGTATACCGTCGGCGAAGGGGGCGAACACCGGGGAGCTGTTTTTT	CASIPSAKGANTGELFF
TRBJ1-1	.	TRBV4-2	13	.	TGTGCCAGCAGCCAAGATAGTGGCACTGAAGCTTTCTTT	CASSQDSGTEAFF
TRBJ2-7	.	TRBV13	12	.	TGTGCCAGCAGCACAACCGGCTACGAGCAGTACTTC	CASSTTGYEQYF
TRBJ1-5	TRBD1	TRBV2	15	.	TGTGCCAGCAGTCAAAGACAGGGGGCGAACCGGCCCCAGCATTTT	CASSQRQGANRPQHF
TRBJ1-2	.	TRBV5-5	14	.	TGTGCCAGCAGCCCTCCCGGCGGGGTCTATGGCTACACCTTC	CASSPPGGVYGYTF
TRBJ2-1	TRBD1	TRBV5-1	15	once	TGCGCCAGCAGCTTCCAACAGGGGTTGTGGAATGAGCAGTTCTTC	CASSFQQGLWNEQFF
TRBJ2-7	.	TRBV30	13	.	TGTGCCTGGTCCGGGGATCGCTCCTACGAGCAGTACTTC	CAWSGDRSYEQYF
TRBJ1-1	.	TRBV20-1	10	.	TGCAGTGTAACCGGGACAGAAGCTTTCTTT	CSVTGTEAFF
TRBJ1-2	TRBD1	TRBV28	15	.	TGTGCCAGCAGTTCGGGAGGACAGGTTAAATATGGCTACACCTTC	CASSSGGQVKYGYTF
TRBJ1-3	.	TRBV9	14	few	TGTGCCAGCAGCGTAACGGACTCTGGAAACACCATATATTTT	CASSVTDSGNTIYF
TRBJ1-5	.	TRBV5-5	15	.	TGTGCCAGCAGACCTATAGGGGGTCAAAATCAGCCCCAGCATTTT	CASRPIGGQNQPQHF
TRBJ2-7	TRBD2	TRBV7-2	16	once	TGTGCCAGCAGCAGCGACGGGACTAGCAGGAGCTACGAGCAGTACTTC	CASSSDGTSRSYEQYF
TRBJ2-1	.	TRBV4-3	14	.	TGCGCCAGCAGCCAAGACTCCCCAGGCAATGAGCAGTTCTTC	CASSQDSPGNEQFF
TRBJ2-7	TRBD1	TRBV5-1	15	.	TGCGCCAGCAGCATCGGGACAGCCGGGCTCTACGAGCAGTACTTC	CASSIGTAGLYEQYF
TRBJ2-6	.	TRBV9	16	few	TGTGCCAGCAGCAAGGGGCGGATCTCTGGGGCCAACGTCCTGACTTTC	CASSKGRISGANVLTF
TRBJ1-4	.	TRBV4-2	15	.	TGTGCCAGCAGACAACGGCGATCAACTAATGAAAAACTGTTTTTT	CASRQRRSTNEKLFF
TRBJ1-3	.	TRBV19	15	.	TGTGCCAGTAGTATCAGGCAGGGATCTGGAAACACCATATATTTT	CASSIRQGSGNTIYF
TRBJ2-7	.	TRBV7-2	14	.	TGTGCCAGCAGCTTACGGCAGGGTAGCTACGAGCAGTACTTC	CASSLRQGSYEQYF
TRBJ2-3	TRBD2	TRBV7-2	15	once	TGTGCCAGCAGCCCAAGTTGGGGGGGTGGTGGTACGCAGTATTTT	CASSPSWGGGGTQYF
TRBJ1-5	.	TRBV1	17	once	TGCACCAGCAGCCAAGATCTAGAAAGTTATAGCAATCAGCCCCAGCATTTT	CTSSQDLESYSNQPQHF
TRBJ1-6	.	TRBV7-2	14	.	TGTGCCAGCAGTACAGGTCCATATAATTCACCCCTCCACTTT	CASSTGPYNSPLHF
TRBJ1-6	TRBD1	TRBV19	17	.	TGTGCCAGTAGTTCACCTCGGGACAGGGATTCGGATTCACCCCTCCACTTT	CASSSPRDRDSDSPLHF
TRBJ1-2	.	TRBV19	13	.	TGTGCCAGTAGTATAGAAACTAACTATGGCTACACCTTC	CASSIETNYGYTF
TRBJ2-1	.	TRBV7-3	15	.	TGTGCCAGCAGCCAAAGCGTTAACTCGTACAATGAGCAGTTCTTC	CASSQSVNSYNEQFF
TRBJ1-6	.	TRBV27	13	.	TGTGCCAGCAGTCCAAGGGCCCGGAGTCCCCTCCACTTT	CASSPRARSPLHF
TRBJ2-3	TRBD1	TRBV6-4	16	.	TGTGCCAGCAGTCCGGACAGGGCCATCGGTGTTGGGACGCAGTATTTT	CASSPDRAIGVGTQYF
TRBJ2-2	TRBD2	TRBV4-3	17	.	TGCGCCAGCAGCCTGGGACTAGCGGGAGATATCACCGGGGAGCTGTTTTTT	CASSLGLAGDITGELFF
TRBJ1-3	.	TRBV4-3	16	.	TGCGCCAGCAGCCAAGCCTTACACAGCTCTGGAAACACCATATATTTT	CASSQALHSSGNTIYF
TRBJ2-3	TRBD2	TRBV5-6	18	.	TGTGCCAGCAGGTTGACACTAGCGGGGGGGCCTAGCACAGATACGCAGTATTTT	CASRLTLAGGPSTDTQYF
TRBJ1-5	.	TRBV5-6	12	.	TGTGCCAGCAGCTTGTTAGGACAGCCCCAGCATTTT	CASSLLGQPQHF
TRBJ1-1	.	TRBV27	11	.	TGTGCCAGCGGACTTCTAACATCGGCTTTCTTT	CASGLLTSAFF
TRBJ2-1	.	TRBV7-3	16	.	TGTGCCAGCAGCCTCCAACCCGCAGCCTCCGGGGATGAGCAGTTCTTC	CASSLQPAASGDEQFF
TRBJ1-2	.	TRBV27	15	.	TGTGCCAGCAGTTTTCAGCGGACACCGAACTATGGCTACACCTTC	CASSFQRTPNYGYTF
TRBJ1-2	.	TRBV27	15	.	TGTGCCAGCAGCCACCGGGGCCAAACCTACTATGGCTACACCTTC	CASSHRGQTYYGYTF
TRBJ1-2	.	TRBV3-1/TRBV3-2	11	.	TGTGCCAGCAGCCAGACTCAACACTACACCTTC	CASSQTQHYTF
TRBJ2-1	.	TRBV7-3	16	.	TGTGCCAGCAGCCCAAACCCTGAAAGCTCCTACAATGAGCAGTTCTTC	CASSPNPESSYNEQFF
TRBJ2-5	.	TRBV3-1/TRBV3-2	16	.	TGTGCCAGCAGCCAAGAGACACGAGGGAGCGAAGAGACCCAGTACTTC	CASSQETRGSEETQYF
TRBJ1-4	.	TRBV9	15	.	TGTGCCAGCAGCGTAACACCGACCTCGAATGAAAAACTGTTTTTT	CASSVTPTSNEKLFF
TRBJ2-7	.	TRBV28	17	few	TGTGCCAGCAGTCCAAATACTCGGACCCGACAAAGGGGCGAGCAGTACTTC	CASSPNTRTRQRGEQYF
TRBJ1-6	.	TRBV5-1	14	.	TGCGCCAGCAGCTTGGAGGGAGGGATGGGACCCCTCCACTTT	CASSLEGGMGPLHF
TRBJ1-2	.	TRBV21-1	15	.	TGTGCCAGCAGCAAAGAACGTCCGGTTAACTATGGCTACACCTTC	CASSKERPVNYGYTF
TRBJ1-4	TRBD1	TRBV12-3/TRBV12-4	13	.	TGTGCCAGCAGCCGCCTAAGACAGGGGGAACTGTTTTTT	CASSRLRQGELFF